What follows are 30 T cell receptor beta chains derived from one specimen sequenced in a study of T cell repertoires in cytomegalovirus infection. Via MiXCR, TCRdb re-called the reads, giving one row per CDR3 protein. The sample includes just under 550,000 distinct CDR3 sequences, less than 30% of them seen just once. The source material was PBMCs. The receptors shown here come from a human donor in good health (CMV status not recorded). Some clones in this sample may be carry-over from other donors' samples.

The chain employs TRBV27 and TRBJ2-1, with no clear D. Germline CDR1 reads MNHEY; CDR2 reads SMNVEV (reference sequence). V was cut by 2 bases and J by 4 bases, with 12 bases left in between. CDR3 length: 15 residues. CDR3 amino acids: CASSLVGSPYNEQFF. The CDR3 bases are TGTGCCAGCAGTTTAGTGGGAAGCCCTTACAATGAGCAGTTCTTC.

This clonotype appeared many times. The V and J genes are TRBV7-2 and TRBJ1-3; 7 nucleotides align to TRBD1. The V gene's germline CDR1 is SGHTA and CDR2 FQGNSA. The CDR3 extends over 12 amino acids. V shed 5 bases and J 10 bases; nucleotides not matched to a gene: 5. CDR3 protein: CASSAEDRTIYF. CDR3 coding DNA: TGTGCCAGCAGCGCGGAGGACAGGACCATATATTTT.

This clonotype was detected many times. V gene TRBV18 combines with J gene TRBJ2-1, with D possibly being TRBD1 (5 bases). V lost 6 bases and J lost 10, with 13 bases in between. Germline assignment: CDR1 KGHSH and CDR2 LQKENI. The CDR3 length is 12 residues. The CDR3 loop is CASSPGSGEQFF. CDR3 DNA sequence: TGTGCCAGCTCCCCAGGGTCTGGCGAGCAGTTCTTC.

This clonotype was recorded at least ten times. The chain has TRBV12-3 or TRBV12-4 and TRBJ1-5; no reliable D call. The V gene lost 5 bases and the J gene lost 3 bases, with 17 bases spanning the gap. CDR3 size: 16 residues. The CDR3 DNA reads TGTGCCAGCAGTCTCTCTTTAAGATTAGACAATCAGCCCCAGCATTTT. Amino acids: CASSLSLRLDNQPQHF.

Here the CDR3 reads CASSLKEGLHSWGANYGYTF. The CDR3 DNA sequence: TGTGCCAGCAGCCTAAAGGAGGGGTTGCATAGCTGGGGAGCTAACTATGGCTACACCTTC. This chain uses TRBV11-3 with TRBJ1-2; D may be TRBD1 (5 bases). CDR3 length equals 20 residues. Germline-derived CDR1 and CDR2 are SGHNT and YENEEA. The V end was cut by 5 bases, the J end by 0 bases, with 28 bases between. Together with reference TRBV11-3 and TRBJ1-2, the CDR3 gives the full variable domain: EAGVVQSPRYKIIEKKQPVAFWCNPISGHNTLYWYLQNLGQGPELLIRYENEEAVDDSQLPKDRFSAERLKGVDSTLKIQPAELGDSAVYLCASSLKEGLHSWGANYGYTFGSGTRLTVV.

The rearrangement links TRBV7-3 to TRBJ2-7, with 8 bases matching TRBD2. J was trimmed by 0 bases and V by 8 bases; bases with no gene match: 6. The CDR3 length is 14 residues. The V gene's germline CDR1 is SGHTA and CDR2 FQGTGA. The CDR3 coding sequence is TGTGCCAGCGGTAGCGGGATTGGCTCCTACGAGCAGTACTTC. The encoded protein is CASGSGIGSYEQYF.

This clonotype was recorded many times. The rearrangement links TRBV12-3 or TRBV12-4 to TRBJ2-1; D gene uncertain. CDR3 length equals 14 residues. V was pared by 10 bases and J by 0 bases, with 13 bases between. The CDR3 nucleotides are TGTGCCACCAGCAGCTCGGTCTCCTACAATGAGCAGTTCTTC. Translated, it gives CATSSSVSYNEQFF.

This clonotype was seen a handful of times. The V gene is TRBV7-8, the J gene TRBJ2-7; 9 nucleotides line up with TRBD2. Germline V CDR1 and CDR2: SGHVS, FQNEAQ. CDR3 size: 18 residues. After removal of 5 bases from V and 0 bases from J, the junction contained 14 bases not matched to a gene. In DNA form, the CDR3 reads TGTGCCAGCAGCCCGCGGGAGGGCCATAGCCCAAGCTCCTACGAGCAGTACTTC. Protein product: CASSPREGHSPSSYEQYF.

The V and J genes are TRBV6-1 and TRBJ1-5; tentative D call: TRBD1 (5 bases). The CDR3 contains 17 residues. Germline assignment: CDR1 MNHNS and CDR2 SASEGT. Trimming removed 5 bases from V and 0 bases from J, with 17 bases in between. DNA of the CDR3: TGTGCCAGCAGTTACGGGACGAGCCAATATAGCAATCAGCCCCAGCATTTT. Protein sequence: CASSYGTSQYSNQPQHF.

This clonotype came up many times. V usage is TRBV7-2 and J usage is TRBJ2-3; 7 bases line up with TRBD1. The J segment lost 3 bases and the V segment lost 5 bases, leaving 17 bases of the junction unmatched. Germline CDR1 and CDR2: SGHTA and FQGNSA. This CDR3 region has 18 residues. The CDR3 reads CASSPSLVGQSGTDTQYF. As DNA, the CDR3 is TGTGCCAGCAGCCCCTCGCTAGTGGGACAGAGTGGAACAGATACGCAGTATTTT.

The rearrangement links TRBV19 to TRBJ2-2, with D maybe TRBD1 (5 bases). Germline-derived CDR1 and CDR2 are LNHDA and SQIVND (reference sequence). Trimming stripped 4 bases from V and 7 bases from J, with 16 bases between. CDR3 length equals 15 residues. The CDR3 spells CASSKDRPPLGELFF. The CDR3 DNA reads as TGTGCCAGTAGTAAAGACAGACCCCCACTCGGGGAGCTGTTTTTT.

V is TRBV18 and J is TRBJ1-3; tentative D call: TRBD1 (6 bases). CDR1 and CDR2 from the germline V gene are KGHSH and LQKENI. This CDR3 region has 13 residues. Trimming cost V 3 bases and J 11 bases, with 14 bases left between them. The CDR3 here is CASSPSGTTPIYF. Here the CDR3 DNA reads TGTGCCAGCTCACCGTCCGGGACAACCCCCATATATTTT.

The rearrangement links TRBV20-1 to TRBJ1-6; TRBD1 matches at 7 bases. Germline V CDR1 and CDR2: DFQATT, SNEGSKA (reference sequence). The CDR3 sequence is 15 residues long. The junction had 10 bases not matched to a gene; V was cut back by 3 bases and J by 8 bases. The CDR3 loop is CSASGLGGKYSPLHF. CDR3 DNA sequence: TGCAGTGCTAGTGGGCTAGGGGGCAAGTATTCACCCCTCCACTTT.

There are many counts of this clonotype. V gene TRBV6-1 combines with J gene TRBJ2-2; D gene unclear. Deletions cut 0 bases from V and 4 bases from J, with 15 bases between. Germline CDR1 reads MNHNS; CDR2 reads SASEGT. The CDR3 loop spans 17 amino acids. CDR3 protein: CASSEAEVRSVTGELFF. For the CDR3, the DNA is TGTGCCAGCAGTGAAGCGGAAGTACGGTCGGTCACCGGGGAGCTGTTTTTT.

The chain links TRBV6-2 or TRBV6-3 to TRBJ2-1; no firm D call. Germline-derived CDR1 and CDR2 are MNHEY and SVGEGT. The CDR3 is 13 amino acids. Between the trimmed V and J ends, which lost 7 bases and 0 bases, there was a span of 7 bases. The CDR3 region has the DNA TGTGCCAGCACCAGGAGCTCCTACAATGAGCAGTTCTTC. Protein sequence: CASTRSSYNEQFF.

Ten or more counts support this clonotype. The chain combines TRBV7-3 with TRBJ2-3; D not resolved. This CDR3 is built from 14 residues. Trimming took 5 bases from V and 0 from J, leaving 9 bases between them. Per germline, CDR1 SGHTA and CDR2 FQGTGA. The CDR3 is CASSLLGSTDTQYF. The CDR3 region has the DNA TGTGCCAGCAGCCTCTTAGGGAGCACAGATACGCAGTATTTT.

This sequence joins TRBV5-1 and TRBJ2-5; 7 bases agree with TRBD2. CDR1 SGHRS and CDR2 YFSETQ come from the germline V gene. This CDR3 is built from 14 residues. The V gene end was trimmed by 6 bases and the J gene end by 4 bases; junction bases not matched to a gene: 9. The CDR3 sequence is CASKRGVTSETQYF. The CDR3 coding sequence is TGCGCCAGCAAACGGGGGGTGACTTCAGAGACCCAGTACTTC.

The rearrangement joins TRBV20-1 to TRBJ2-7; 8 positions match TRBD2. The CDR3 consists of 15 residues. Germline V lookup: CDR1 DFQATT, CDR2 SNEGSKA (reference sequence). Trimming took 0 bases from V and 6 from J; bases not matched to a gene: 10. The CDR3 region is CSARDWETSEPEQYF. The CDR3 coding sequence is TGCAGTGCTAGAGATTGGGAGACTAGCGAACCCGAGCAGTACTTC.

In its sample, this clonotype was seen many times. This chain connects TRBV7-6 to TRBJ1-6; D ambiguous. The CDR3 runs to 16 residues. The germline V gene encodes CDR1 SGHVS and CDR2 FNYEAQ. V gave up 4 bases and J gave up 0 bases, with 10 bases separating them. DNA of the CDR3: TGTGCCAGCAGCTATTCAGCCAGCTCCTATAATTCACCCCTCCACTTT. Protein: CASSYSASSYNSPLHF.

The CDR3 sequence is CAWAGANSNQPQHF. CDR3 DNA sequence: TGTGCCTGGGCAGGGGCGAATAGCAATCAGCCCCAGCATTTT. The chain recombines TRBV30 with TRBJ1-5; D might be TRBD1 (6 bases). V lost 5 bases to trimming and J lost 0 bases, with 11 bases between them. Per germline, CDR1 GTSNPN and CDR2 SVGIG (reference sequence). This CDR3 is built from 14 residues.

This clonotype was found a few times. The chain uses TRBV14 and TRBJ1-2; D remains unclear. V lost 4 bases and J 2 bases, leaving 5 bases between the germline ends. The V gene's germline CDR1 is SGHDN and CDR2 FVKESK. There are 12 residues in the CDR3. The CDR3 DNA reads TGTGCCAGCAGCCGATCCAACTATGGCTACACCTTC. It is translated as CASSRSNYGYTF.

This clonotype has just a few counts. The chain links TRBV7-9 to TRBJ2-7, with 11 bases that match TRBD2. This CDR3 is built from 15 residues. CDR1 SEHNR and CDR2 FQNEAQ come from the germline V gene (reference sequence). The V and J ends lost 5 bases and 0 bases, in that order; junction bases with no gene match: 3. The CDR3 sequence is CASSIGTSGSYEQYF. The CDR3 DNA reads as TGTGCCAGCAGCATCGGGACTAGCGGCTCCTACGAGCAGTACTTC.

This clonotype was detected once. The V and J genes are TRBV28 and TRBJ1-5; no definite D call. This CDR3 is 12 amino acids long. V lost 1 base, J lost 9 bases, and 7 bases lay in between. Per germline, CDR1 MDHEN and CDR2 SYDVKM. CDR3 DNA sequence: TGTGCCAGCAGTTTATATATTTGGCCCCAGCATTTT. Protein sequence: CASSLYIWPQHF.

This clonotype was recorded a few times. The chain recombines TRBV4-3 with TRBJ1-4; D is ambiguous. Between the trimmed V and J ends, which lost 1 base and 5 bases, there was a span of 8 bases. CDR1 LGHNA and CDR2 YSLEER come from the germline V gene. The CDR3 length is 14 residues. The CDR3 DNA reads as TGCGCCAGCAGCCAAGTACCGCAGAATGAAAAACTGTTTTTT. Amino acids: CASSQVPQNEKLFF.

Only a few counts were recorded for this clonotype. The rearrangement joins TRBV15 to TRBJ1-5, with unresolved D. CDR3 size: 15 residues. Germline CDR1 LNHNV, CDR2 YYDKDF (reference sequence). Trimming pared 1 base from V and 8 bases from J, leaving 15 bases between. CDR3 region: CATSRAHPKGKPQHF. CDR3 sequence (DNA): TGTGCCACCAGCAGAGCCCATCCCAAGGGAAAGCCCCAGCATTTT.

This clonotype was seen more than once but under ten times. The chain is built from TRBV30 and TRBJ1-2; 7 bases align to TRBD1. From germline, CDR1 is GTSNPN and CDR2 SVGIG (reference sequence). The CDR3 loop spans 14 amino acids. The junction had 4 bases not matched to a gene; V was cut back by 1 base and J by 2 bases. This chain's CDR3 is CAWSGGTVNYGYTF. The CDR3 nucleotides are TGTGCCTGGAGTGGCGGGACAGTGAACTATGGCTACACCTTC.

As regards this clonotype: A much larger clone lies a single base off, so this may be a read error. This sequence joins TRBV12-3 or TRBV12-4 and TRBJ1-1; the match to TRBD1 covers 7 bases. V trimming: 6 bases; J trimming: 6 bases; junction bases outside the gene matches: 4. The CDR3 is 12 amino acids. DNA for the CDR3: TGTGCCAGCAGCACCGGGACAGCTGAAGCTTTCTTT. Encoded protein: CASSTGTAEAFF.

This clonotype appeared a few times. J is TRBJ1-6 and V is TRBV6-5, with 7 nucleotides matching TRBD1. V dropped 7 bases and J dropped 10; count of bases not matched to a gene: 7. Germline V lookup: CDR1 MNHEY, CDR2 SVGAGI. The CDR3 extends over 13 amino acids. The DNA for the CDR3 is TGTGCCAGCAAAAAGGGGGCAGGGTCACCCCTCCACTTT. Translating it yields CASKKGAGSPLHF.

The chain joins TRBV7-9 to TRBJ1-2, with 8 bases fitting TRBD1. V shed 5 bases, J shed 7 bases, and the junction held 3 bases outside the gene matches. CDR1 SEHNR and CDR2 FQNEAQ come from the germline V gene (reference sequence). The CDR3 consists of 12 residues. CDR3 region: CASSGGTGGYTF. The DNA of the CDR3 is TGTGCCAGCAGCGGAGGGACAGGTGGCTACACCTTC.

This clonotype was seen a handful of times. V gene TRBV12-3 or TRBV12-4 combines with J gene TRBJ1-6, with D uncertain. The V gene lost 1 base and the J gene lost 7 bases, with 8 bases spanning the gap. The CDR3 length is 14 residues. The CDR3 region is CASSLGAENSPLHF. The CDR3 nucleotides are TGTGCCAGCAGTTTAGGAGCAGAGAATTCACCCCTCCACTTT.